This TCR beta chain came from a study of blood T cell repertoires in COVID-19. Study overall: Samples of COVID-19 (acute and convalescent) were obtained from the United States, Italy and Spain. T cells, B-cell-depleted T cells, or PBMCs supplied cDNA or gDNA.

The CDR3 loop spans 14 amino acids. Germline V gives CDR1 SGHTA, CDR2 FQGNSA. The V segment lost 0 bases and the J segment 8 bases; nucleotides outside the gene matches: 4. Original analysis: Reference gene primer amplification in the assay estimated nucleated cell counts. Profiling relied on immunoSEQ multiplex PCR, and the TCRdb table lists in-frame clones only, not all of them. The V and J calls and the clone size are those of that table, but D and trimming were determined from the DNA. The profile covers 77,000 or so clones, with approximately 79% appearing a single time and just over 2.5% taken by the ten largest.

The sequenced sample was peripheral blood. The chain carries TRBV7-2 and TRBJ2-1, with TRBD2 matching over 7 bases. This TCR came from a human donor with acute or convalescent COVID-19. The donor label of this sample is uncertain. In nucleotides, the CDR3 is TGTGCCAGCAGCTTAGCCCGACTAGCCTATGAGCAGTTCTTC. Residues: CASSLARLAYEQFF.